A single sample is the source of the 25 T cell receptor beta chains below, sequenced in a study of blood T cell repertoires in COVID-19. The method was immunoSEQ multiplex PCR; TCRdb's version includes in-frame clones alone and lacks a portion of them. The sample comprises hundreds of thousands of clones, about 88% of which are singletons, and around 7.4% rests with the top ten. Sequencing input: peripheral blood. These TCRs come from a woman aged 60-70 years with COVID-19, enrolled during active disease.

The chain combines TRBV24-1 with TRBJ1-2, with TRBD1 as a possible D gene (6 bases). The V and J ends lost 4 bases and 5 bases respectively, with 10 bases between them. Germline loops: CDR1 KGHDR, CDR2 SFDVKD. This CDR3 is 13 amino acids long. The CDR3 protein is CATSDRTGYGYTF. In DNA, the CDR3 is TGTGCCACCAGTGACCGAACAGGGTATGGCTACACCTTC.

The chain recombines TRBV9 with TRBJ2-3; 7 positions match TRBD1. Germline V gene lookup returns CDR1 SGDLS and CDR2 YYNGEE. This CDR3 region has 13 residues. Trimming at V came to 4 bases and at J to 5 bases, leaving 4 bases not matched to a gene. CDR3 in amino acids: CASSSRQGDTQYF. The CDR3 region has the DNA TGTGCCAGCAGCAGTCGACAGGGAGATACGCAGTATTTT.

V is TRBV27 and J is TRBJ2-7; D is perhaps TRBD2 (5 bases). CDR3 length: 14 amino acids. Germline V gene data show CDR1 as MNHEY and CDR2 as SMNVEV (reference sequence). The germline V and J ends were trimmed by 3 bases and 5 bases, with 14 bases remaining between them. CDR3 protein: CASSFYGVENEQYF. DNA of the CDR3: TGTGCCAGCAGTTTCTACGGGGTAGAGAACGAGCAGTACTTC.

The gene calls are TRBV19 and TRBJ1-2; D uncertain. CDR3 length: 14 residues. CDR1 and CDR2 (germline): LNHDA, SQIVND (reference sequence). The V end was cut by 1 base, the J end by 4 bases, with 10 bases between. CDR3 DNA sequence: TGTGCCAGTAGTATAGGCGCTGCCGCCTATGGCTACACCTTC. Protein sequence: CASSIGAAAYGYTF.

The chain uses TRBV27 and TRBJ1-2; TRBD1 matches 9 bases. Germline CDR1 is MNHEY and CDR2 is SMNVEV (reference sequence). J was trimmed by 2 bases and V by 5 bases; bases with no gene match: 6. The CDR3 loop spans 15 amino acids. The CDR3 DNA reads TGTGCCAGCAGTCTAATTGGGACAGGGAACTATGGCTACACCTTC. As protein: CASSLIGTGNYGYTF.

This clone was seen a single time. The J gene is TRBJ1-2, the V gene TRBV3-1 (or the pseudogene TRBV3-2); 10 bases are a match to TRBD1. The germline gives CDR1 LGHDT, CDR2 YNNKEL (reference sequence). This CDR3 region has 13 residues. Trimming at V came to 4 bases and at J to 7 bases, leaving 3 bases not matched to a gene. In DNA, the CDR3 is TGTGCCAGCAGCCGCGGGACAGGGGTTGGCTACACCTTC. Translation gives CASSRGTGVGYTF.

V is TRBV6-5 and J is TRBJ1-1; maybe TRBD1 (6 bases). Trimming pared 6 bases from V and 6 bases from J, leaving 17 bases between. This CDR3 is 14 amino acids long. The germline CDR1 and CDR2 sequences are MNHEY and SVGAGI. The CDR3 sequence: CASRSQGITPEAFF. CDR3 nucleotides: TGTGCCAGCAGATCCCAGGGGATAACCCCTGAAGCTTTCTTT.

The chain combines TRBV6-5 with TRBJ1-5; D perhaps matches TRBD1 (6 bases). This CDR3 region has 13 residues. The V end lost 7 bases, the J end lost 2 bases, and 9 bases lay between the germline ends. Germline V gives CDR1 MNHEY, CDR2 SVGAGI. The CDR3 DNA follows: TGTGCCAGCAATCCAGGGGGCAATCAGCCCCAGCATTTT. This gives the protein CASNPGGNQPQHF.

This clone was detected a few times. The genes are TRBV20-1 and TRBJ2-2; 11 bases fit TRBD2. Looked up from germline, CDR1 is DFQATT and CDR2 is SNEGSKA (reference sequence). The V gene end was trimmed by 3 bases and the J gene end by 4 bases; junction bases not matched to a gene: 4. The CDR3 totals 15 residues. Here the CDR3 reads CSASMLAGGTGELFF. The DNA of the CDR3 is TGCAGTGCTAGTATGCTAGCGGGGGGCACCGGGGAGCTGTTTTTT.

The chain couples TRBV4-1 to TRBJ2-3; D is possibly TRBD2 (5 bases). The CDR3 extends over 15 amino acids. From germline, CDR1 is MGHRA and CDR2 YSYEKL. Trimming removed 1 base at V and 4 bases at J, with 12 bases between. CDR3 protein: CASSQGPEGPDTQYF. CDR3 nucleotide sequence: TGCGCCAGCAGCCAAGGTCCTGAGGGCCCAGATACGCAGTATTTT.

The chain carries TRBV9 and TRBJ2-3; 11 bases match TRBD2. V was pared by 2 bases and J by 2 bases, with 4 bases of the junction left unmatched. Germline CDR1 and CDR2: SGDLS and YYNGEE. There are 16 residues in the CDR3. The CDR3 here is CASSVTSGGVTDTQYF. CDR3 DNA sequence: TGTGCCAGCAGCGTTACTAGCGGGGGCGTCACAGATACGCAGTATTTT.

The rearrangement joins TRBV19 to TRBJ1-4; no clear D gene. This CDR3 has 13 amino acids. The V end lost 6 bases, the J end lost 8 bases, and 13 bases lay between the germline ends. Germline values: CDR1 LNHDA, CDR2 SQIVND (reference sequence). DNA for the CDR3: TGTGCCAGTAGGGACTTGAGAATCGAAAAACTGTTTTTT. Amino acid sequence: CASRDLRIEKLFF.

In DNA form, the CDR3 reads TGTGCCAGCAGCCAAGTAAACAGGGGTAGGGTTGGCTACACCTTC. It encodes CASSQVNRGRVGYTF. The rearrangement uses TRBV3-1 (or the pseudogene TRBV3-2) and TRBJ1-2; 7 nucleotides match TRBD1. V shed 1 base and J 7 bases; nucleotides not matched to a gene: 9. The CDR3 length is 15 residues. Germline-derived CDR1 and CDR2 are LGHDT and YNNKEL (reference sequence).

The chain couples TRBV27 to TRBJ2-7; 10 bases are shared with TRBD1. V gave up 6 bases and J gave up 7 bases; unmatched junction bases: 9. The germline V gene encodes CDR1 MNHEY and CDR2 SMNVEV (reference sequence). The CDR3 covers 14 residues. The CDR3 region has the DNA TGTGCCAGCAGCTTGGGACAGGGGCCAGGAGAGCAGTACTTC. Residues: CASSLGQGPGEQYF.

The chain carries TRBV5-1 and TRBJ1-3; weak D call: TRBD1 (6 bases). Looked up from germline, CDR1 is SGHRS and CDR2 is YFSETQ. The V and J ends lost 4 bases and 7 bases respectively, with 9 bases between them. This CDR3 spans 12 amino acids. This CDR3 is CASSVTGNTIYF. CDR3 in DNA: TGCGCCAGCAGCGTCACAGGGAACACCATATATTTT.

The chain has TRBV11-2 and TRBJ2-7; tentatively, D is TRBD1 (6 bases). CDR1 SGHAT and CDR2 FQNNGV come from the germline V gene. V lost 4 bases and J lost 3, with 16 bases in between. The CDR3 is 15 amino acids. CDR3 nucleotide sequence: TGTGCCAGCAGCTCCACTAGGACCAGGGGCTACGAGCAGTACTTC. Its translation is CASSSTRTRGYEQYF.

This clone was detected once. This rearrangement joins TRBV7-2 to TRBJ2-7; TRBD1 matches at 8 bases. The CDR3 runs 16 residues. Germline loops: CDR1 SGHTA, CDR2 FQGNSA. Trimming cost V 0 bases and J 3 bases; bases outside gene matches: 7. The CDR3 protein is CASSLARGTGGYEQYF. CDR3 DNA: TGTGCCAGCAGCTTAGCGCGAGGTACAGGGGGCTACGAGCAGTACTTC.

This clone was picked up one time. The rearrangement links TRBV18 to TRBJ1-2; no clear D. The CDR3 has 14 residues. The V gene lost 4 bases and the J gene lost 2 bases, with 11 bases spanning the gap. Germline V lookup: CDR1 KGHSH, CDR2 LQKENI. The DNA for the CDR3 is TGTGCCAGCTCACAGAGAGAAAAGAACTATGGCTACACCTTC. As protein: CASSQREKNYGYTF.

The chain couples TRBV4-2 to TRBJ2-7; the D is unclear. Germline values: CDR1 LGHNA, CDR2 YNFKEQ. V was cut by 0 bases and J by 2 bases, with 8 bases left in between. The CDR3 is 14 residues long. The CDR3 protein is CASSQDLGPYEQYF. For the CDR3, the DNA is TGTGCCAGCAGCCAAGATTTGGGCCCCTACGAGCAGTACTTC.

The gene calls are TRBV6-5 and TRBJ1-5, with D perhaps TRBD1 (5 bases). Per germline, CDR1 MNHEY and CDR2 SVGAGI. This CDR3 has 13 amino acids. V was trimmed by 6 bases and J by 7 bases, leaving 13 bases between them. The CDR3 loop reads CASRGGVGQPQHF. The CDR3 nucleotides read TGTGCCAGCAGAGGAGGGGTAGGGCAGCCCCAGCATTTT.

This chain links TRBV18 with TRBJ2-6; D perhaps matches TRBD1 (5 bases). CDR1 KGHSH and CDR2 LQKENI come from the germline V gene. The CDR3 is 15 residues long. The V and J ends lost 5 bases and 4 bases respectively, with 12 bases between them. The CDR3 protein is CASSDQGTGANVLTF. DNA of the CDR3: TGTGCCAGCTCAGACCAGGGAACCGGGGCCAACGTCCTGACTTTC.

The chain recombines TRBV3-1 (or the pseudogene TRBV3-2) with TRBJ2-5; 11 positions match TRBD2. CDR3 length equals 16 residues. With V trimmed by 4 bases and J by 1 base, 5 bases remained unmatched. Germline V CDR1 and CDR2: LGHDT, YNNKEL (reference sequence). CDR3 sequence: CASSRLAGLFQETQYF. CDR3 sequence (DNA): TGTGCCAGCAGCCGACTAGCGGGGTTATTCCAAGAGACCCAGTACTTC.

V and J are TRBV5-1 and TRBJ2-3; 10 nucleotides line up with TRBD1. Per germline, CDR1 SGHRS and CDR2 YFSETQ. CDR3 length: 16 residues. V dropped 0 bases and J dropped 2; count of bases not matched to a gene: 3. CDR3 DNA sequence: TGCGCCAGCAGCTTGGGACAGGGGGCTGTCACAGATACGCAGTATTTT. Amino acid sequence: CASSLGQGAVTDTQYF.

V and J are TRBV30 and TRBJ1-2; D perhaps matches TRBD1 (6 bases). The CDR3 covers 14 residues. The germline CDR1 and CDR2 sequences are GTSNPN and SVGIG (reference sequence). The V end was cut by 1 base, the J end by 8 bases, with 17 bases between. CDR3 nucleotide sequence: TGTGCCTGGAGTGCCCGGGACACCATTGAGGGCTACACCTTC. This encodes CAWSARDTIEGYTF.

This chain uses TRBV5-1 with TRBJ2-3, with 7 nucleotides matching TRBD1. J was trimmed by 4 bases and V by 4 bases; bases with no gene match: 3. From germline, CDR1 is SGHRS and CDR2 YFSETQ. CDR3 length equals 13 residues. The CDR3 spells CASSPQGADTQYF. The DNA of the CDR3 is TGCGCCAGCAGCCCCCAGGGGGCAGATACGCAGTATTTT.